The sequence of this T cell receptor beta chain was determined in a study of cytomegalovirus exposure and HLA in healthy donors. For this clone: As yet, its antigen is unknown.

This CDR3 comprises 11 residues. V was cut by 6 bases and J by 9 bases, with 12 bases left in between. CDR1 and CDR2 (germline): MNHEY, SVGAGI. A multiplex PCR was run with 60 Vbeta primers and 13 Jbeta primers. Here immunoSEQ multiplex PCR was the method, and the copy in TCRdb shows in-frame clones only, minus some. The table has about 110,000 clones, around 84% seen once. Findings and limits, study-wide: When the data were analyzed later, several of the most significant clusters appeared to be linked to common viral pathogens.

This sequence was found in a young woman in good health and CMV-seronegative. The material sequenced was PBMCs. V and J are TRBV6-5 and TRBJ2-7; maybe TRBD2 (6 bases). CDR3 protein: CASSFSGVQYF. The CDR3 bases are TGTGCCAGCAGCTTTTCGGGGGTGCAGTACTTC.